This TCR beta chain is drawn from a study of T cell responses to AZD1222 COVID-19 vaccine. The assay was immunoSEQ multiplex PCR, and TCRdb's table has in-frame clones only and misses some. The repertoire holds about 170,000 clones, with about 90% as singletons. V lost 2 bases, J lost 5 bases, and 2 bases lay in between. This CDR3 region has 11 residues. The germline V gene encodes CDR1 KGHSH and CDR2 LQKENI. With respect to this clone: This same CDR3 is encoded by further DNA sequences in the sample.

The TCR originated in an adult who received the MenACWY meningococcal vaccine as a control. The sample in question was peripheral blood, obtained 28 days after the second dose of the MenACWY control vaccine. This chain links TRBV18 with TRBJ2-3, with D unclear. The CDR3 sequence: CASSPKDTQYF. Here the CDR3 DNA reads TGTGCCAGCTCACCAAAAGATACGCAGTATTTT.